This T cell receptor (beta chain) was sequenced in a study of yellow fever vaccine responses in identical twins. Trimming removed 5 bases from V and 4 bases from J, with 14 bases in between. CDR3 length: 14 residues. Germline loops: CDR1 WNHNN, CDR2 SYGVQD (reference sequence). In this sample, this clonotype turned up once. Its specificity is not known. The study, taken as a whole, reports: It has been reported that, in twins, the vaccine T cell response seemed partly convergent and partly personalized.

TCRdb fed the RT-PCR reads into MiXCR, producing one record per CDR3 protein. The table includes about 2,100 distinct CDR3 sequences, 83% detected once. The source material was T cells from blood (PBMCs), unsorted or a sorted subset (not recorded which), sampled before or after yellow fever vaccination (not recorded which). The clonotype comes from a young woman who received the yellow fever vaccine. This chain connects TRBV10-1 to TRBJ1-1; D is undetermined. Here the CDR3 DNA reads TGCGCCAGCAGTAAATCCCCGGAGGGCACTGAAGCTTTCTTT. Its translation: CASSKSPEGTEAFF.